The clone carrying this T cell receptor (beta chain) was picked up a small number of times. This sample was taken from a study of Graves' ophthalmopathy and Graves' hyperthyroidism. There are 14 residues in the CDR3. The V gene's germline CDR1 is MNHEY and CDR2 SVGAGI. Trimming shortened V by 5 bases and J by 1 base, and 11 bases separated the two germline ends. Ophthalmopathy donors showed moderate-to-severe activity, CAS ≥3, NOSPECS ≥4 and a duration under 3 months. For repertoire sequencing, the TCR beta CDR3 regions were amplified from RNA transcripts. A first-round RT-PCR used HTBI primers, followed by a second-round multiplex PCR. TCRdb processed the multiplex PCR reads anew with MiXCR; each CDR3 protein has one entry. The repertoire consists of some 520,000 distinct CDR3 sequences, with approximately 14% occurring once and the leading ten covering approximately 9.8%.

The chain combines TRBV6-5 with TRBJ1-1, with D unresolved. Material for sequencing was blood. This receptor was identified in a woman aged 25 to 45 with Graves' ophthalmopathy. The CDR3 reads CASSTELGNTEAFF. The CDR3 DNA is TGTGCCAGCAGTACTGAATTGGGGAACACTGAAGCTTTCTTT.